Reported below is one T cell receptor (beta chain). The data belong to a study of blood T cell repertoires in COVID-19. The CDR3 is 15 amino acids. V lost 4 bases to trimming and J lost 2 bases; unmatched junction nucleotides: 8. Germline CDR1 SGHRS, CDR2 YFSETQ. TCRdb keeps only in-frame clones here, not all; method: immunoSEQ multiplex PCR. The table shows approximately 190,000 clones, with about 88% occurring only once. This receptor was obtained from a young man with active or convalescent COVID-19. The sample comprised peripheral blood. V and J are TRBV5-1 and TRBJ2-5, with 7 bases that match TRBD1. CDR3 in DNA: TGCGCCAGCAGCCAGACAGGGTTTTGGCAAGAGACCCAGTACTTC. Translated: CASSQTGFWQETQYF.